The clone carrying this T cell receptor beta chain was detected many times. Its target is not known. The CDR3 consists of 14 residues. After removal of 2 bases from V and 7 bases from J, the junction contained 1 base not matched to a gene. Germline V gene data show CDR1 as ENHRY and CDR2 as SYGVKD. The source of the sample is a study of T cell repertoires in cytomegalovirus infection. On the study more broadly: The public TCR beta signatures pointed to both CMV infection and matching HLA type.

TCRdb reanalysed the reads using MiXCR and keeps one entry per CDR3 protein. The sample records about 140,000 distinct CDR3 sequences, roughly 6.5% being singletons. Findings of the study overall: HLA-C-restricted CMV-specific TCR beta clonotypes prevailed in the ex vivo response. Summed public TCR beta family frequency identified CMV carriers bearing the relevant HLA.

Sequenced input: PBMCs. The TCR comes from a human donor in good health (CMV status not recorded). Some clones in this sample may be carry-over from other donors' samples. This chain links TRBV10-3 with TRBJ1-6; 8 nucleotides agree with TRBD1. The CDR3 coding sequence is TGTGCCATCAGTGAGACAGGGGGAAATTCACCCCTCCACTTT. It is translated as CAISETGGNSPLHF.